The clone carrying this T cell receptor beta chain has only a few counts. Its specificity is unknown. CDR3 length: 15 residues. Germline V gene sequence: CDR1 LGHDT, CDR2 YNNKEL (reference sequence). Trimming shortened V by 8 bases and J by 0 bases, and 14 bases separated the two germline ends. The sample belongs to a study of response to subunit inactivated influenza vaccine. Using its own MiXCR run on the RT-PCR reads, TCRdb lists one record per CDR3 protein. The sample contains fewer than 350,000 distinct CDR3 sequences, about a fifth of which appear only once. Study-level results: Each seasonal flu vaccination may recruit only limited new T cells, authors suggested.

The V gene is TRBV3-1, the J gene TRBJ1-3; tentative D call: TRBD1 (5 bases). This specimen consisted of PBMCs from blood, obtained 21 months after vaccination. The TCR originated in a man aged 50-75 years who received an inactivated influenza vaccine. DNA for the CDR3: TGTGCCAGCGCGCCGTACGGGGGCTCTGGAAACACCATATATTTT. Translating it yields CASAPYGGSGNTIYF. Using reference TRBV3-1 and TRBJ1-3 for the parts outside the CDR3, the full variable domain is DTAVSQTPKYLVTQMGNDKSIKCEQNLGHDTMYWYKQDSKKFLKIMFSYNNKELIINETVPNRFSPKSPDKAHLNLHINSLELGDSAVYFCASAPYGGSGNTIYFGEGSWLTVV.